Below are 20 T cell receptor beta chains sequenced from a single sample in a study of CD8 T cells in ankylosing spondylitis. Whole-study results and caveats: Ankylosing spondylitis blood appeared to be characterized by a TCR beta motif of 8 or 9 highly homologous variants.

For these receptors, no antigen is known. TCRdb analysed the 5' RACE reads with MiXCR anew, one entry per CDR3 protein. The sample lists 500,000 to 650,000 distinct CDR3 sequences, approximately 5% seen once, with approximately 4% in the top ten. What was sequenced was blood, either unsorted or a sorted T cell fraction (not recorded which). Receptors originate from a male donor with ankylosing spondylitis.

This clonotype was seen at least ten times. The chain joins TRBV4-3 to TRBJ1-2, with D possibly TRBD1 on 5 matching bases. Germline V lookup: CDR1 LGHNA, CDR2 YSLEER. The CDR3 is 15 residues long. V was clipped by 0 bases and J by 7 bases, with 15 bases between them. Here the CDR3 DNA reads TGCGCCAGCAGCCAAGAGGGGGTGGGACCCGTTGGCTACACCTTC. Its translation is CASSQEGVGPVGYTF.

This clonotype appeared many times. J is TRBJ1-2 and V is TRBV5-1; no clear D. From germline, CDR1 is SGHRS and CDR2 YFSETQ. The CDR3 sequence is 12 residues long. Trimming stripped 4 bases from V and 5 bases from J, with 9 bases between. The chain's CDR3 is CASSGTAYGYTF. CDR3 coding DNA: TGCGCCAGCAGCGGCACAGCGTATGGCTACACCTTC.

The rearrangement joins TRBV11-2 to TRBJ2-1, with D perhaps TRBD2 (5 bases). Germline V gene data show CDR1 as SGHAT and CDR2 as FQNNGV. The CDR3 has 15 amino acids. Trimming stripped 5 bases from V and 2 bases from J, with 13 bases between. The DNA of the CDR3 is TGTGCCAGCAGCACTCATCGGGGAGCCTACAATGAGCAGTTCTTC. Translation gives CASSTHRGAYNEQFF.

This clonotype came up many times. This chain links TRBV5-5 with TRBJ2-1; the match to TRBD1 covers 7 bases. Per germline, CDR1 SGHKS and CDR2 YYEKEE (reference sequence). Trimming removed 4 bases from V and 7 bases from J; junction bases left unmatched: 14. This CDR3 has 16 residues. CDR3 region: CASSPEGGGRINEQFF. The CDR3 DNA reads TGTGCCAGCAGCCCCGAAGGGGGCGGACGGATTAATGAGCAGTTCTTC. Full variable domain (remainder filled in from reference TRBV5-5 and TRBJ2-1): DAGVTQSPTHLIKTRGQQVTLRCSPISGHKSVSWYQQVLGQGPQFIFQYYEKEERGRGNFPDRFSARQFPNYSSELNVNALLLGDSALYLCASSPEGGGRINEQFFGPGTRLTVL.

This clonotype was detected ten times or more. The chain couples TRBV7-9 to TRBJ2-3, with D tentatively TRBD1 (7 bases). V lost 6 bases and J lost 6, with 19 bases in between. This CDR3 contains 15 residues. Germline V gives CDR1 SEHNR, CDR2 FQNEAQ (reference sequence). CDR3 residues: CASREGGQVVDTQYF. CDR3 coding DNA: TGTGCCAGCAGGGAGGGAGGACAGGTCGTGGATACGCAGTATTTT.

This clonotype was seen repeatedly, ten times or more. The V gene is TRBV7-8, the J gene TRBJ2-5; D is ambiguous. This CDR3 contains 10 residues. V gave up 5 bases and J gave up 4 bases, with 2 bases separating them. Germline V gene data show CDR1 as SGHVS and CDR2 as FQNEAQ. The CDR3 reads CASSGETQYF. CDR3 coding DNA: TGTGCCAGCAGCGGAGAGACCCAGTACTTC.

This clonotype showed up many times. The chain joins TRBV14 to TRBJ1-2; D is unclear. The V end was cut by 4 bases, the J end by 3 bases, with 15 bases between. The CDR3 totals 15 residues. The germline gives CDR1 SGHDN, CDR2 FVKESK. The CDR3 region has the DNA TGTGCCAGCAGCCCGCGGACCCCCTCCTACTATGGCTACACCTTC. It is translated as CASSPRTPSYYGYTF.

This clonotype was counted ten times or more. V gene TRBV7-2 combines with J gene TRBJ1-5; D unclear. Trimming pared 2 bases from V and 2 bases from J, leaving 13 bases between. This CDR3 comprises 16 residues. Per the germline V gene, CDR1 is SGHTA and CDR2 is FQGNSA. The CDR3 bases are TGTGCCAGCAGCTTATTTGGGAGGGCCGGCAATCAGCCCCAGCATTTT. It translates to CASSLFGRAGNQPQHF.

This rearrangement joins TRBV30 to TRBJ1-6; unclear D gene. V lost 6 bases, J lost 10 bases, and 19 bases lay in between. Germline values: CDR1 GTSNPN, CDR2 SVGIG (reference sequence). CDR3 length: 14 amino acids. The CDR3 region has the DNA TGTGCCTGCCATGCGATTTGGGGTCGATCACCCCTCCACTTT. Translating gives CACHAIWGRSPLHF.

This clonotype was seen a handful of times. The V call is TRBV3-1, the J call TRBJ1-5; TRBD1 is a possible D gene (5 bases). Germline V gives CDR1 LGHDT, CDR2 YNNKEL (reference sequence). V gave up 4 bases and J gave up 7 bases, with 14 bases separating them. The CDR3 length is 14 residues. CDR3 residues: CASSPKEGHQPQHF. The DNA of the CDR3 is TGTGCCAGCAGCCCCAAGGAGGGGCACCAGCCCCAGCATTTT.

The table lists this clonotype with many counts. The V and J genes are TRBV15 and TRBJ1-1, with unresolved D. The germline V gene encodes CDR1 LNHNV and CDR2 YYDKDF (reference sequence). V dropped 1 base and J dropped 2 bases, with 8 bases sitting between them. The CDR3 extends over 14 amino acids. CDR3 sequence: CATSRGVANTEAFF. CDR3 bases: TGTGCCACCAGCAGAGGGGTGGCTAACACTGAAGCTTTCTTT.

This clonotype was found many times. The V and J genes are TRBV20-1 and TRBJ1-6; 11 bases match TRBD1. Germline CDR1 reads DFQATT; CDR2 reads SNEGSKA (reference sequence). V lost 6 bases and J lost 7; bases outside the gene matches: 11. The CDR3 is 16 amino acids. This CDR3 is CSACRDRGIENSPLHF. CDR3 DNA: TGCAGTGCCTGTCGGGACAGGGGGATAGAAAATTCACCCCTCCACTTT.

This clonotype was detected ten times or more. The V call is TRBV12-3 or TRBV12-4, the J call TRBJ1-2; TRBD1 matches 7 bases. This CDR3 comprises 13 residues. The trim removed 4 bases at V and 4 bases at J, leaving 3 bases unmatched. The CDR3 region is CASSWDRTYGYTF. The CDR3 DNA follows: TGTGCCAGCAGTTGGGACAGAACCTATGGCTACACCTTC.

This clonotype was observed many times. The chain couples TRBV15 to TRBJ2-1, with 7 bases fitting TRBD1. The V segment lost 3 bases and the J segment 2 bases; nucleotides outside the gene matches: 4. The length of the CDR3 is 15 residues. Looked up from germline, CDR1 is LNHNV and CDR2 is YYDKDF (reference sequence). The CDR3 spells CATSRIGTAYNEQFF. CDR3 bases: TGTGCCACCAGCAGGATAGGGACAGCCTACAATGAGCAGTTCTTC.

This clonotype was recorded many times. The chain couples TRBV7-9 to TRBJ1-6, with no clear D. The CDR3 sequence is 14 residues long. Germline assignment: CDR1 SEHNR and CDR2 FQNEAQ (reference sequence). V lost 1 base and J 7 bases, leaving 8 bases between the germline ends. The CDR3 sequence: CASSLELRNSPLHF. The CDR3 bases are TGTGCCAGCAGCTTAGAGTTGAGGAATTCACCCCTCCACTTT. Drawing the rest from reference TRBV7-9 and TRBJ1-6, the complete variable domain is DTGVSQNPRHKITKRGQNVTFRCDPISEHNRLYWYRQTLGQGPEFLTYFQNEAQLEKSRLLSDRFSAERPKGSFSTLEIQRTEQGDSAMYLCASSLELRNSPLHFGNGTRLTVT.

Notes on this clonotype: Given a much more abundant clone one base away, this may be a read error. The V and J genes are TRBV5-1 and TRBJ1-1, with D tentatively TRBD1 (5 bases). The ends were cut back, 4 bases at V and 1 base at J, with 11 bases in the middle. Germline V gene sequence: CDR1 SGHRS, CDR2 YFSETQ. This CDR3 spans 14 amino acids. Written as DNA, the CDR3 is TGCGCCAGCAGCCAACAGGAGACGAACACTGAAGCTTTCTTT. Amino acids: CASSQQETNTEAFF.

This clonotype was seen repeatedly, ten times or more. The chain couples TRBV6-1 to TRBJ1-1; D may be TRBD1 (5 bases). Germline CDR1 is MNHNS and CDR2 is SASEGT. CDR3 length: 13 amino acids. Trimming left V 7 bases short and J 10 bases short, with 19 bases between. CDR3 in DNA: TGTGCCAGCACCTGGGACCCAAGGATGGGAGCTTTCTTT. This translates into CASTWDPRMGAFF.

At least ten counts were recorded for this clonotype. V gene TRBV12-3 or TRBV12-4 combines with J gene TRBJ2-7, with 7 bases identical to TRBD1. The CDR3 contains 15 residues. Germline trimming cut 7 bases from V and 0 bases from J; bases unmatched to any gene: 9. DNA of the CDR3: TGTGCCAGCACCGAAAGCAGGGGGTACTCCTACGAGCAGTACTTC. As protein: CASTESRGYSYEQYF.

This clonotype showed up many times. The J gene is TRBJ2-7, the V gene TRBV6-2 or TRBV6-3; 7 nucleotides align to TRBD1. Germline CDR1 MNHEY, CDR2 SVGEGT. The junction had 8 bases not matched to a gene; V was cut back by 3 bases and J by 0 bases. This CDR3 region has 16 residues. The CDR3 is CASSYPDRWSSYEQYF. The CDR3 DNA is TGTGCCAGCAGTTATCCGGACAGGTGGAGCTCCTACGAGCAGTACTTC.

This clonotype has just a few counts. The rearrangement links TRBV6-5 to TRBJ2-1, with 12 bases that match TRBD1. Germline-derived CDR1 and CDR2 are MNHEY and SVGAGI. V gave up 3 bases and J gave up 6 bases; unmatched junction bases: 9. This CDR3 comprises 17 residues. The CDR3 nucleotides are TGTGCCAGCAGTTATCAAGTCGGGACAGGGGGCTCCAATGAGCAGTTCTTC. Amino acid sequence: CASSYQVGTGGSNEQFF.